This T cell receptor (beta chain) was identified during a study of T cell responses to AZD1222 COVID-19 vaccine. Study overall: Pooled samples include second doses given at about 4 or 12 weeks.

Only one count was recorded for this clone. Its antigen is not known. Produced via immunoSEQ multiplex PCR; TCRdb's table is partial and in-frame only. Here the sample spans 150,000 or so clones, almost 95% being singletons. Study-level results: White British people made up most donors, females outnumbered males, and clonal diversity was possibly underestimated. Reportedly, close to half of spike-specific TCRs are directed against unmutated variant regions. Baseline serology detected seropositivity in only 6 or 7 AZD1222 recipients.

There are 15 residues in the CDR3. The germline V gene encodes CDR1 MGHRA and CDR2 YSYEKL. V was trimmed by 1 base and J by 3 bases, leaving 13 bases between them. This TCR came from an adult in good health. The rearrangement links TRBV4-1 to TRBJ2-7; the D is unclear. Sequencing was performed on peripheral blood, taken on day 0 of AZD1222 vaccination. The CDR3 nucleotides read TGCGCCAGCAGCCAAGGAACGTTGAAAGTCTACGAGCAGTACTTC. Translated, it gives CASSQGTLKVYEQYF.